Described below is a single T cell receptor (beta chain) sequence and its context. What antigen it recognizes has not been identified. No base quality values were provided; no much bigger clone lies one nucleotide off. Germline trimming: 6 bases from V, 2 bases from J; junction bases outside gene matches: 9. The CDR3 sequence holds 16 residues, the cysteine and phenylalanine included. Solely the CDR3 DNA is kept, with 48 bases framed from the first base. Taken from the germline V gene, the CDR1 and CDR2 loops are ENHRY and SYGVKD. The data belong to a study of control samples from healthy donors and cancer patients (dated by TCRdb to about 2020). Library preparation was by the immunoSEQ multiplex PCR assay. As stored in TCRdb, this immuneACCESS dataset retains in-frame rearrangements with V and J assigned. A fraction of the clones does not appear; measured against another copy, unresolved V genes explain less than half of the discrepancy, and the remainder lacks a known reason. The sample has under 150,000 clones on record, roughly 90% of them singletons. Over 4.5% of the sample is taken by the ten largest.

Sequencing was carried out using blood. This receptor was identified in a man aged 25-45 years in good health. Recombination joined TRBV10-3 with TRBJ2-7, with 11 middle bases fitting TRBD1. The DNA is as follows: TGTGCCATCAGGCCACCGGGACAGGGGGATGCCTACGAGCAGTACTTC. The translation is CAIRPPGQGDAYEQYF.